This T cell receptor (beta chain) was recovered during a study of T cell responses to AZD1222 COVID-19 vaccine. Study at large: Second-dose intervals of approximately 4 or approximately 12 weeks were pooled.

The germline V and J ends were trimmed by 5 bases and 0 bases, with 10 bases remaining between them. CDR1 and CDR2 (germline): LGHDT, YNNKEL (reference sequence). CDR3 size: 14 residues. The data were produced by immunoSEQ multiplex PCR, yet TCRdb's version contains in-frame clones alone and is incomplete. The table includes some 120,000 clones, approximately 89% detected once. Of note for this clone: Its antigen is undetermined.

The study's findings and limits: Spike-specific TCR repertoires showed rising breadth and depth after two AZD1222 doses. Across the whole spike, CD4 TCRs peaked at regions 160-218 and 743-854. Targeting of unmutated variant regions was reportedly seen in nearly half of spike-specific TCRs.

This rearrangement joins TRBV3-1 (or the pseudogene TRBV3-2) to TRBJ1-1; possible D gene TRBD1, 5 bases. This TCR came from an adult in good health. Sequenced here: peripheral blood, sampled on day 0 of AZD1222 vaccination. The CDR3 bases are TGTGCCAGCAGCGAACAGGTAATGAACACTGAAGCTTTCTTT. It translates to CASSEQVMNTEAFF.